This T cell receptor (beta chain) comes out of a study of CD8 T cells in Susac syndrome. Per germline, CDR1 SQVTM and CDR2 ANQGSEA. The junction had 9 bases not matched to a gene; V was cut back by 7 bases and J by 8 bases. The CDR3 is made up of 14 amino acids. About 0.5 to 1 ug RNA was reverse transcribed with random hexamers. TCR beta CDR3 was amplified by immunoSEQ covering 54 Vbeta and 13 Jbeta. In TCRdb, the immunoSEQ multiplex PCR reads were re-called with MiXCR into one record per CDR3 protein. There are around 180,000 distinct CDR3 sequences in the sample; 85% to 95% occur only once, and roughly 0.1% lies in the top ten. CD8+ and CD4+ T cells circulating in blood were sequenced for TCR beta. The multiple sclerosis controls were treatment-naive patients with relapsing-remitting disease that was stable or active. Negative magnetic isolation gave CD8+ and CD4+ cells; FACS enriched CD8+ TEMRA.

Material: CD4+ T cells from PBMCs. The source of this sequence is a human donor with multiple sclerosis. V is TRBV29-1 and J is TRBJ1-4, with 11 bases fitting TRBD1. DNA of the CDR3: TGCAGCGCCCAACTGGACAGGGGGCGAGAAAAACTGTTTTTT. Translation: CSAQLDRGREKLFF.